This is a list of T cell receptor beta chains from one sample in a study of metastatic and nonmetastatic thyroid tumors. Using MiXCR, TCRdb reanalyzed the PCR reads. This table holds tens of thousands of clones, 15% to 20% found once. Sequenced sample: blood. The receptors derive from a male donor with papillary thyroid cancer or a benign thyroid nodule (not recorded which). Some clones in this sample may be carry-over from other donors' samples. Each CDR3 is given with its conserved first and last residue. The D gene is left open where the match is weak. Where a row states a size, it is once, few, many or the class of an expanded clone; other rows omit it.

J	size	D	V	DNA	CDR3
TRBJ2-1	few	NA	TRBV5-4	TGTGCCAGCAGCCCGGTGGTGTGGGGCGATGAGCAGTTCTTC	CASSPVVWGDEQFF
TRBJ2-7	many	NA	TRBV7-8	TGTGCCAGCAGCTTAGCCGACTGGTACGAGCAGTACTTC	CASSLADWYEQYF
TRBJ2-7	NA	NA	TRBV20-1	TGCAGTGCTCTGCGGGACCCCTACGAGCAGTACTTC	CSALRDPYEQYF
TRBJ2-7	NA	NA	TRBV14	TGTGCCAGCAGCCAAGATCCCGAGATCTCCTACGGGCAGTACTTC	CASSQDPEISYGQYF
TRBJ2-1	many	TRBD2	TRBV19	TGTGCCAGTAGTATGACTAGCGGGAGGGCCCGGAATGAGCAGTTCTTC	CASSMTSGRARNEQFF
TRBJ2-7	many	TRBD2	TRBV7-9	TGTGCCAGCAGCCTAGCGGGCTCCGCGAACGAGCAGTACTTC	CASSLAGSANEQYF
TRBJ2-4	many	NA	TRBV28	TGTGCCAGCAGTTTACGGGAGCCCCGTAACATTCAGTACTTC	CASSLREPRNIQYF
TRBJ2-3	many	NA	TRBV7-9	TGTGCCAGCAGCTCGGGTCAGGCCTTTGGGCTCACAGATACGCAGTATTTT	CASSSGQAFGLTDTQYF
TRBJ2-7	many	NA	TRBV4-1	TGCGCCAGCAGCCAAGTCGGGTCGTCTACGGGGCAGTACTTC	CASSQVGSSTGQYF
TRBJ1-3	many	NA	TRBV5-1	TGCGCCAGCAGCTTGGGCGGTCCTGGGACAGGAAACACCATATATTTT	CASSLGGPGTGNTIYF
TRBJ1-5	NA	NA	TRBV28	TGTGCCAGCAGTTTAAGACTGACGGTGGGGGTTAGCAATCAGCCCCAGCATTTT	CASSLRLTVGVSNQPQHF
TRBJ2-3	few	NA	TRBV10-3	TGTGCCATCAGTGAGTTAGGGGGACCAGATACGCAGTATTTT	CAISELGGPDTQYF
TRBJ1-1	many	TRBD1	TRBV20-1	TGCAGTGCTAGAGACGCCGAGTCCGGACAGGGTGAAGCTTTCTTT	CSARDAESGQGEAFF
TRBJ2-7	many	TRBD1	TRBV20-1	TGCAGTGCTCCCCAGACAGGGGGAACCTACGAGCAGTACTTC	CSAPQTGGTYEQYF
TRBJ2-7	NA	TRBD2	TRBV20-1	TGCAGTGCTAGAGGCGTTGGACTAGATTCCTACGAGCAGTACTTC	CSARGVGLDSYEQYF
TRBJ2-1	many	TRBD2	TRBV5-6	TGTGCCAGCAGCTCCATTACTAGCGGGATTAACAATGAGCAGTTCTTC	CASSSITSGINNEQFF